The 2 T cell receptor beta chains reported below all come from one sample, sequenced in a study of blood T cell repertoires in COVID-19. TCRdb's table, derived via immunoSEQ multiplex PCR, lists solely in-frame clones and lacks some. The table has roughly 40,000 clones, around 83% seen once. Sequenced material: peripheral blood. The receptor set was obtained from a human donor with acute or convalescent COVID-19. The donor label of this sample is uncertain.

The chain joins TRBV18 to TRBJ1-3; D is undetermined. This CDR3 comprises 17 residues. V shed 3 bases and J shed 0 bases, with 15 bases lying between them. Looked up from germline, CDR1 is KGHSH and CDR2 is LQKENI. In nucleotides, the CDR3 is TGTGCCAGCTCACCCGTGGAGAGCTCCTACTCTGGAAACACCATATATTTT. This sequence encodes CASSPVESSYSGNTIYF.

The V call is TRBV18, the J call TRBJ1-1, with a weak D call TRBD1 (5 bases). The germline gives CDR1 KGHSH, CDR2 LQKENI. CDR3 size: 14 residues. Trimming removed 1 base from V and 2 bases from J, with 8 bases in between. CDR3 in DNA: TGTGCCAGCTCACCACAGGGGATTAACACTGAAGCTTTCTTT. It yields the protein CASSPQGINTEAFF. Full variable domain (outside the CDR3, taken from reference TRBV18 and TRBJ1-1): NAGVMQNPRHLVRRRGQEARLRCSPMKGHSHVYWYRQLPEEGLKFMVYLQKENIIDESGMPKERFSAEFPKEGPSILRIQQVVRGDSAAYFCASSPQGINTEAFFGQGTRLTVV.